This TCR beta chain appears in the sequencing data of a study of molecular identifiers for immune sequencing clone quantification. General study points: Clones that had above 20 RNA copies took up over 98% of effector molecules but under 1% in naive cells.

Previously described methods and listed TCR primers produced bulk TCR libraries. TCRdb processed the PCR reads anew with MiXCR; each CDR3 protein has one entry. The sample consists of under 650,000 distinct CDR3 sequences, 20% of them appearing once. CDR1 LGHNA and CDR2 YSLEER come from the germline V gene. This CDR3 comprises 16 residues. V lost 0 bases and J lost 9; bases outside the gene matches: 6. This clonotype was counted many times. The target antigen is unknown. This receptor was taken from a human donor in good health. Some libraries in this study had Jurkat cell RNA spiked in. Sequencing input: naive CD8+ T cells from blood, with Jurkat cell RNA spiked in. Subset defined: FACS-sorted CD8+CD4-CCR7+CD45RA+ naive T cells. V gene TRBV4-3 combines with J gene TRBJ1-6; 9 bases line up with TRBD1. The CDR3 DNA follows: TGCGCCAGCAGCCAAGATGGGACAGGGAGTGGTTCACCCCTCCACTTT. This sequence encodes CASSQDGTGSGSPLHF.